The clone carrying this T cell receptor beta chain was seen a few times. This entry belongs to a study of blood T cell repertoires in COVID-19. Germline CDR1 and CDR2: MNHNS and SASEGT. The CDR3 has 15 residues. Trimming took 2 bases from V and 3 from J, leaving 14 bases between them. TCRdb's copy holds only in-frame clones and misses some; the assay was immunoSEQ multiplex PCR. Of around 15,000 clones detected, 70% to 75% appear once; the ten largest clones hold about an eighth. This clonotype originated in a man in his sixties with acute or convalescent COVID-19. The chain couples TRBV6-1 to TRBJ2-7; D is uncertain. Sequenced: peripheral blood. CDR3 amino acids: CASSEFQVPIYEQYF. DNA of the CDR3: TGTGCCAGCAGTGAATTCCAGGTCCCGATCTACGAGCAGTACTTC.